These 14 T cell receptor beta chains originate from one sample sequenced in a study of cytomegalovirus exposure and HLA in healthy donors. Only in-frame clones appear in the TCRdb table, and some are missing; sequencing was by immunoSEQ multiplex PCR. This table holds approximately 98,000 clones, approximately 94% found once. Sequencing used PBMCs. The source of these receptors is a woman between 18 and 29 years old in good health and CMV-seronegative.

CDR3 amino acids: CASSTNPSGGGAEAFF. As DNA, the CDR3 is TGCGCCAGCAGCACCAACCCCTCGGGGGGGGGCGCTGAAGCTTTCTTT. The chain links TRBV5-1 to TRBJ1-1; D possibly corresponds to TRBD1 (6 bases). Trimming removed 4 bases from V and 6 bases from J, with 22 bases in between. CDR3 length: 16 amino acids. CDR1 and CDR2 (germline): SGHRS, YFSETQ.

The chain links TRBV10-3 to TRBJ2-3; 9 bases match TRBD2. With 0 bases clipped from V and 4 bases from J, the junction kept 8 bases outside the gene matches. Germline V gene sequence: CDR1 ENHRY, CDR2 SYGVKD. The length of the CDR3 is 17 residues. The CDR3 loop is CAISESLERGVSDTQYF. The CDR3 DNA reads TGTGCCATCAGTGAGTCATTAGAGCGGGGGGTGTCAGATACGCAGTATTTT.

V and J are TRBV18 and TRBJ2-7, with 9 bases matching TRBD1. The J segment lost 1 base and the V segment lost 5 bases, leaving 6 bases of the junction unmatched. CDR1 is KGHSH and CDR2 is LQKENI in the germline V gene. CDR3 size: 15 residues. The CDR3 protein is CASSFDRGDSYEQYF. The CDR3 DNA reads TGTGCCAGCTCATTCGACAGGGGGGATTCCTACGAGCAGTACTTC.

V usage is TRBV28 and J usage is TRBJ1-2, with 8 bases matching TRBD1. J lost 7 bases, V lost 5 bases, and 9 bases had no gene match. Germline lookup yields CDR1 MDHEN and CDR2 SYDVKM. The CDR3 covers 14 residues. CDR3 coding DNA: TGTGCCAGCAGTGGGACTCTTACAGGGGGTGGCTACACCTTC. Amino acid sequence: CASSGTLTGGGYTF.

The chain couples TRBV5-1 to TRBJ1-1, with TRBD1 matching 7 bases. The CDR3 totals 18 residues. V gave up 0 bases and J gave up 6 bases; unmatched junction bases: 17. CDR1 and CDR2 from the germline V gene are SGHRS and YFSETQ. The CDR3 here is CASSLDRTGYGRLSEAFF. For the CDR3, the DNA is TGCGCCAGCAGCTTGGATAGGACAGGTTATGGGAGGTTGTCTGAAGCTTTCTTT.

The rearrangement uses TRBV6-5 and TRBJ2-5, with TRBD2 matching 8 bases. V lost 4 bases, J lost 4 bases, and 5 bases stayed unmatched. Per germline, CDR1 MNHEY and CDR2 SVGAGI. This CDR3 spans 14 amino acids. The CDR3, as DNA: TGTGCCAGCAGTTTCCGGGGGGGCCGAGAGACCCAGTACTTC. This translates into CASSFRGGRETQYF.

The rearrangement links TRBV4-3 to TRBJ2-1; D not resolved. The germline CDR1 and CDR2 sequences are LGHNA and YSLEER. This CDR3 region has 16 residues. Between the trimmed V and J ends, which lost 2 bases and 0 bases, there was a span of 11 bases. The CDR3 sequence is CASSQSRSNSYNEQFF. The CDR3 nucleotides are TGCGCCAGCAGCCAATCCCGGTCGAACTCCTACAATGAGCAGTTCTTC.

The chain joins TRBV6-6 to TRBJ2-1; the match to TRBD1 covers 9 bases. The trim removed 5 bases at V and 7 bases at J, leaving 12 bases unmatched. Germline V gene lookup returns CDR1 MNHNY and CDR2 SVGAGI (reference sequence). The CDR3 covers 16 residues. The CDR3 region has the DNA TGTGCCAGCAGTGGCTCCGGGACAGGGCGTAATAATGAGCAGTTCTTC. Its translation is CASSGSGTGRNNEQFF.

J is TRBJ1-5 and V is TRBV27; D is perhaps TRBD1 (6 bases). This CDR3 is 14 amino acids long. CDR1 MNHEY and CDR2 SMNVEV come from the germline V gene (reference sequence). With 6 bases removed from V and 4 bases from J, the gap between germline ends came to 13 bases. This CDR3 is CASRGGAGNQPQHF. The CDR3 bases are TGTGCCAGCAGGGGGGGGGCTGGAAATCAGCCCCAGCATTTT.

The chain recombines TRBV6-4 with TRBJ2-1, with TRBD2 matching over 7 bases. This CDR3 has 15 residues. V shed 0 bases, J shed 3 bases, and the junction held 2 bases outside the gene matches. Germline CDR1 reads MRHNA; CDR2 reads SNTAGT. For the CDR3, the DNA is TGTGCCAGCAGTGACTCGCCTAGCGGCTACAATGAGCAGTTCTTC. Translating gives CASSDSPSGYNEQFF.

This chain connects TRBV19 to TRBJ1-1; D not certain. V dropped 5 bases and J dropped 1 base, with 17 bases sitting between them. Germline V gene data show CDR1 as LNHDA and CDR2 as SQIVND (reference sequence). This CDR3 is built from 16 residues. The CDR3 nucleotides read TGTGCCAGTAGTCCCCACATGGTGGCTTCGAACACTGAAGCTTTCTTT. As protein: CASSPHMVASNTEAFF.

This chain uses TRBV6-5 with TRBJ2-3; no definite D call. The germline V gene has CDR1 MNHEY and CDR2 SVGAGI. V was trimmed by 4 bases and J by 0 bases, leaving 14 bases between them. This CDR3 comprises 16 residues. This CDR3 is CASSLTPRTSTDTQYF. The DNA for the CDR3 is TGTGCCAGCAGTTTGACACCACGAACTAGCACAGATACGCAGTATTTT.

This clone was counted once. The rearrangement joins TRBV9 to TRBJ1-1; TRBD1 matches 9 bases. The CDR3 covers 16 residues. The germline CDR1 and CDR2 sequences are SGDLS and YYNGEE. J gave up 4 bases and V 0 bases, and 7 bases lay outside the gene matches. In DNA form, the CDR3 reads TGTGCCAGCAGCGTAGAGGGGGACAGGGTTTTCACTGAAGCTTTCTTT. It specifies CASSVEGDRVFTEAFF.

The V and J genes are TRBV4-3 and TRBJ1-1, with D possibly matching TRBD1 (5 bases). Per germline, CDR1 LGHNA and CDR2 YSLEER. The CDR3 sequence is 15 residues long. Deletions cut 1 base from V and 0 bases from J, with 9 bases between. The CDR3 protein is CASSQGVRVNTEAFF. In DNA, the CDR3 is TGCGCCAGCAGCCAAGGTGTCAGGGTGAACACTGAAGCTTTCTTT.